This entry lists 5 T cell receptor beta chains sequenced from one sample in a study of monozygotic twins with inflammatory bowel disease. TCRdb processed the 5' RACE reads again and assigns one entry to each CDR3 protein, with no DNA. Its table lists about 380,000 distinct CDR3 sequences. Sequencing input: blood. These TCRs come from a human donor with ulcerative colitis or Crohn's disease, or a healthy co-twin of an affected twin (not recorded which).

The chain couples TRBV12-3 or TRBV12-4 to TRBJ2-3; with no DNA, the TCRdb D assignment of TRBD1 cannot be verified. This CDR3 contains 16 residues. The CDR3 loop is CASSTLTIGATDTQYF.

This chain uses TRBV12-3 or TRBV12-4 with TRBJ2-3; TCRdb picks TRBD1, but there is no DNA to check that call. This CDR3 has 20 residues. The chain's CDR3 is CASKAHTGARRSASTDTQYF.

The rearrangement links TRBV11-2 to TRBJ2-7; TCRdb designates TRBD2, a call that cannot be tested without DNA. The CDR3 spans 14 residues. Germline loops: CDR1 SGHAT, CDR2 FQNNGV. The CDR3 is CASSQRVGEGEQYF.

The rearrangement uses TRBV29-1 and TRBJ1-3; TCRdb names TRBD1, which stays unverified in the absence of DNA. The CDR3 consists of 15 residues. Per germline, CDR1 SQVTM and CDR2 ANQGSEA. This chain's CDR3 is CSVRRDRGPGNTIYF.

This rearrangement joins TRBV11-2 to TRBJ2-5; TCRdb's assignment of TRBD1 cannot be checked, as there is no DNA. Germline V gene sequence: CDR1 SGHAT, CDR2 FQNNGV. This CDR3 has 15 residues. The CDR3: CASSPGASGAGTQYF.